The 5 T cell receptor beta chains given below trace back to one sample, sequenced in a study of CD8+ T cells in alopecia areata. Once RNA had been extracted, it was reverse transcribed into cDNA to act as the sequencing template. The table came from immunoSEQ multiplex PCR; TCRdb's copy has only in-frame clones and leaves some out. The table has hundreds of thousands of clones, 45% to 70% seen once. The treatment here: oral pan-JAK inhibitor, 5-10 mg twice daily. The input for sequencing was CD4+ T cells sorted from blood, taken around week 53, from a patient treated with tofacitinib. These receptors all stem from a human donor with alopecia areata.

This sequence joins TRBV29-1 and TRBJ2-5; D unclear. With 4 bases removed from V and 0 bases from J, the gap between germline ends came to 9 bases. Per germline, CDR1 SQVTM and CDR2 ANQGSEA. This CDR3 region has 13 residues. In DNA form, the CDR3 reads TGCAGCGTTGGTCAAGGCCACCAAGAGACCCAGTACTTC. Encoded protein: CSVGQGHQETQYF.

The chain joins TRBV5-1 to TRBJ1-1; no firm D call. From germline, CDR1 is SGHRS and CDR2 YFSETQ. Trimming removed 1 base from V and 0 bases from J, with 7 bases in between. This CDR3 region has 14 residues. The CDR3 DNA sequence: TGCGCCAGCAGCTTGACCCTCATGAACACTGAAGCTTTCTTT. Encoded protein: CASSLTLMNTEAFF.

The genes are TRBV4-2 and TRBJ2-3, with 9 positions matching TRBD2. This CDR3 has 16 residues. The germline V gene encodes CDR1 LGHNA and CDR2 YNFKEQ. The V and J ends lost 5 bases and 2 bases, in that order; junction bases with no gene match: 8. For the CDR3, the DNA is TGTGCCAGCAGCAAGCTCAGCGGGGGGATCACAGATACGCAGTATTTT. Translation gives CASSKLSGGITDTQYF.

The chain has TRBV7-2 and TRBJ2-4; the D is unclear. Germline CDR1 SGHTA, CDR2 FQGNSA. The CDR3 is 13 residues long. Trimming removed 1 base at V and 9 bases at J, with 10 bases between. The CDR3 nucleotides are TGTGCCAGCAGCTTAGACCTAGAACGCATTCAGTACTTC. It is translated as CASSLDLERIQYF.

This chain links TRBV2 with TRBJ1-2; D gene uncertain. The germline V gene encodes CDR1 SNHLY and CDR2 FYNNEI. The CDR3 contains 15 residues. V was clipped by 4 bases and J by 2 bases, with 14 bases between them. The chain's CDR3 is CASSVSKNPNYGYTF. As DNA, the CDR3 is TGTGCCAGCAGTGTATCGAAAAACCCCAACTATGGCTACACCTTC.